This TCR beta chain emerged from a study of T-cell reconstitution after alpha-beta-depleted transplantation in children. Germline V gives CDR1 SGHRS, CDR2 YFSETQ. Trimming took 0 bases from V and 6 from J, leaving 13 bases between them. This CDR3 is 14 amino acids long. This clonotype was seen a few times. Library preparation (for TCRbeta) was performed with unique molecular identifiers. MiXCR, run by TCRdb on the PCR reads, gives a single entry per CDR3 protein. The table has some 390,000 distinct CDR3 sequences, around 21% seen once; the top ten hold about 3.8%. V is TRBV5-1 and J is TRBJ2-7; D unclear. This clonotype was obtained from a human donor who donated a stem cell graft to a child with acute myeloid leukemia. Sequencing was performed on PBMCs from the stem cell graft donor, taken from the stem cell graft. The CDR3 region has the DNA TGCGCCAGCAGCTTGGACCGGTCGGACGGCGAGCAGTACTTC. Translation gives CASSLDRSDGEQYF. Complete variable domain (other parts from reference TRBV5-1 and TRBJ2-7): KAGVTQTPRYLIKTRGQQVTLSCSPISGHRSVSWYQQTPGQGLQFLFEYFSETQRNKGNFPGRFSGRQFSNSRSEMNVSTLELGDSALYLCASSLDRSDGEQYFGPGTRLTVT.